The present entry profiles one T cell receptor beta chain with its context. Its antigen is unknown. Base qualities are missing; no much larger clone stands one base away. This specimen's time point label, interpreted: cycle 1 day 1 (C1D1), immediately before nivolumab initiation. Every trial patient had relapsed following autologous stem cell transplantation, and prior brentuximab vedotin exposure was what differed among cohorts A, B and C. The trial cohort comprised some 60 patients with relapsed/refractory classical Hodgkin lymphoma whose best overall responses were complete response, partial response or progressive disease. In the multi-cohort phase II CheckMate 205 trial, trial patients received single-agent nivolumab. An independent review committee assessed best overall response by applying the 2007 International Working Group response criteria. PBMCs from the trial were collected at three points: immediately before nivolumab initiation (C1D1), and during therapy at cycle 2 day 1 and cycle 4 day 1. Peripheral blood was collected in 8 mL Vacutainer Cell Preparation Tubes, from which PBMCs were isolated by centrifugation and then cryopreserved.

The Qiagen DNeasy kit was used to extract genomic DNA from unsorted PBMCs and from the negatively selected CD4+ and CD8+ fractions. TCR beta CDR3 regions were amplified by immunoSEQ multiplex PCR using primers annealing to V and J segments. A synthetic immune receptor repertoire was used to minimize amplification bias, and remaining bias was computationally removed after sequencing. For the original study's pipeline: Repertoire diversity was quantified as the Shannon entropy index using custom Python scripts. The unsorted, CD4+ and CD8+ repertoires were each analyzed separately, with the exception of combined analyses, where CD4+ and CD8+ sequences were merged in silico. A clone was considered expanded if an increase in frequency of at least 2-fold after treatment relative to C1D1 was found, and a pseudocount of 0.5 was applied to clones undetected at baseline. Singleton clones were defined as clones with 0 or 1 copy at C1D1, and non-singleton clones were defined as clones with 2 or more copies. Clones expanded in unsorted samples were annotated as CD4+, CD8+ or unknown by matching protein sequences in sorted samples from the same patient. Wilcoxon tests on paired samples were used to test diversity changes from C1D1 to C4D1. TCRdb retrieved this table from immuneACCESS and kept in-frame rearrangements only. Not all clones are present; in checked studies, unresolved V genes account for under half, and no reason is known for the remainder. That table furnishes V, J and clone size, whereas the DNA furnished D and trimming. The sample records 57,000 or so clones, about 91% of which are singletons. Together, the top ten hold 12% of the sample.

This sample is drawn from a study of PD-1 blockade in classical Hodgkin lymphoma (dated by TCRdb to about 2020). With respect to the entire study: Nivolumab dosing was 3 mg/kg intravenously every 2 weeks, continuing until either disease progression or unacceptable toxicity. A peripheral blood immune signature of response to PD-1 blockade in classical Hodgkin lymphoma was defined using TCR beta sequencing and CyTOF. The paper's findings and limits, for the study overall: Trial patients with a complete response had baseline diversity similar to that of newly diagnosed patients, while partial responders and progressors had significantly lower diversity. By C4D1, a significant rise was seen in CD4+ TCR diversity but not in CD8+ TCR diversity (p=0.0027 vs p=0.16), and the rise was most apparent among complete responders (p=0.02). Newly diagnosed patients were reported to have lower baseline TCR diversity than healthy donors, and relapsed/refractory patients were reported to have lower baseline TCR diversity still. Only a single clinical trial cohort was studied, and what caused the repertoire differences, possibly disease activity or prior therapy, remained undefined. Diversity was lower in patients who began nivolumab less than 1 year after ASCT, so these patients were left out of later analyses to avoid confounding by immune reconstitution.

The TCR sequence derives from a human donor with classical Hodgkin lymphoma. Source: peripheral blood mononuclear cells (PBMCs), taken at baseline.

CDR3 reads: CASSLPVRGTEAFF. Read as DNA, the sequence is TGTGCCAGCAGCTTACCGGTGCGCGGCACTGAAGCTTTCTTT. This receptor chain uses TRBV7-6 and TRBJ1-1, with no confident D gene call. From a lookup of the germline V gene, CDR1 and CDR2 are SGHVS and FNYEAQ. The V end loses 2 bases and the J end loses 4 bases, and a stretch of 11 bases separates them. Measured from the cysteine to the phenylalanine, the CDR3 is 14 residues long. The retained sequence is limited to the CDR3, 42 bases, with the frame set at the first base.